The 2 T cell receptor beta chains given below trace back to one sample, sequenced in a study of cytomegalovirus exposure and HLA in healthy donors. Vbeta (60) and Jbeta (13) primers were used in the PCR. Assay: immunoSEQ multiplex PCR; the TCRdb copy retains only in-frame clones and omits some. The sample yields roughly 140,000 clones, 9.4% seen once. The sequenced sample was PBMCs. The receptors derive from a male donor in good health and CMV-seronegative.

V gene TRBV30 combines with J gene TRBJ1-2; 8 bases agree with TRBD1. Germline trimming cut 7 bases from V and 8 bases from J; bases unmatched to any gene: 9. The germline CDR1 and CDR2 sequences are GTSNPN and SVGIG (reference sequence). The CDR3 loop spans 12 amino acids. The CDR3 is CALRQGIRGYTF. CDR3 bases: TGTGCCTTGCGACAGGGGATACGGGGCTACACCTTC.

The gene calls are TRBV25-1 and TRBJ2-7; 10 nucleotides line up with TRBD2. Germline V lookup: CDR1 MGHDK, CDR2 SYGVNS. CDR3 length: 15 residues. V shed 2 bases and J 6 bases; nucleotides not matched to a gene: 7. The CDR3 DNA sequence: TGTGCCAGCAGTGAAACAGCGGGAGGGCCAGGCGAGCAGTACTTC. This encodes CASSETAGGPGEQYF.